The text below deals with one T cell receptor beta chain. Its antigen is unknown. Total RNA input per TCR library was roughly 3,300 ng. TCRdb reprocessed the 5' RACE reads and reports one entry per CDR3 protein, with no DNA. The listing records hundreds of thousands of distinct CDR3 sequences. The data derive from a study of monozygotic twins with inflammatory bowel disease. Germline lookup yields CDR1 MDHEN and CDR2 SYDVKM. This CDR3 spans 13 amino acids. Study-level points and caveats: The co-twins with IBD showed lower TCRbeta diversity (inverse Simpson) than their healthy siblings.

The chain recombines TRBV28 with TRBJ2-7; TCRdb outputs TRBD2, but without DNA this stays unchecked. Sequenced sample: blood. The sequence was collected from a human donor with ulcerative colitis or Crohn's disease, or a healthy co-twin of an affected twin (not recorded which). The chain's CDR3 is CASSLTRVHEQYF. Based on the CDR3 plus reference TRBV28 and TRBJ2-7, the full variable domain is DVKVTQSSRYLVKRTGEKVFLECVQDMDHENMFWYRQDPGLGLRLIYFSYDVKMKEKGDIPEGYSVSREKKERFSLILESASTNQTSMYLCASSLTRVHEQYFGPGTRLTVT.